This T cell receptor (beta chain) was obtained from a study of T cell responses to AZD1222 COVID-19 vaccine. Points from the study as a whole: In the spike-specific TCR repertoire, nearly half reportedly target unmutated variant regions. There were mostly white British donors and more females than males, and clonal diversity was possibly underestimated. Researchers took repertoire samples only after the peak T cell response had come. There were vaccine-associated CD4 TCRs across spike, dominant at 160-218 and 743-854.

Of note for this clone: What it binds is not known.

TCRdb keeps only in-frame clones here, not all; method: immunoSEQ multiplex PCR. The table has about 180,000 clones, 85% to 95% seen once. This clonotype was sampled from an adult who received the MenACWY meningococcal vaccine as a control. The material was peripheral blood, obtained 28 days after the second dose of the MenACWY control vaccine.

The CDR3 is CASSTFQGNSPLHF. The DNA for the CDR3 is TGTGCCAGTAGTACATTCCAGGGAAACTCACCCCTCCACTTT. The V and J genes are TRBV19 and TRBJ1-6, with a weak D call TRBD1 (5 bases). The V end lost 4 bases, the J end lost 10 bases, and 14 bases lay between the germline ends. This CDR3 comprises 14 residues. Germline-derived CDR1 and CDR2 are LNHDA and SQIVND (reference sequence).